These 2 T cell receptor beta chains share one sample of origin, sequenced in a study of cytomegalovirus exposure and HLA in healthy donors. Primers included in the PCR were 60 Vbeta and 13 Jbeta primers. Assay: immunoSEQ multiplex PCR; the TCRdb copy retains only in-frame clones and omits some. The sample has under 150,000 clones, about three quarters seen once. The material sequenced was PBMCs. These TCRs come from a human donor in good health.

This clone showed up just once. DNA for the CDR3: TGTGCCTGGAGCAGGGGGACAGATACGCAGTATTTT. This gives the protein CAWSRGTDTQYF. The rearrangement joins TRBV30 to TRBJ2-3; 7 nucleotides match TRBD1. Germline V gives CDR1 GTSNPN, CDR2 SVGIG (reference sequence). The CDR3 length is 12 residues. V lost 3 bases to trimming and J lost 3 bases; unmatched junction nucleotides: 0.

This clone was recorded a few times. The chain uses TRBV5-1 and TRBJ1-5; weak D call: TRBD1 (6 bases). Trimming removed 4 bases at V and 7 bases at J, with 18 bases between. The CDR3 covers 15 residues. Per the germline V gene, CDR1 is SGHRS and CDR2 is YFSETQ. The CDR3 is CASSENTGKGQPQHF. CDR3 nucleotides: TGCGCCAGCAGCGAAAATACAGGGAAGGGACAGCCCCAGCATTTT.